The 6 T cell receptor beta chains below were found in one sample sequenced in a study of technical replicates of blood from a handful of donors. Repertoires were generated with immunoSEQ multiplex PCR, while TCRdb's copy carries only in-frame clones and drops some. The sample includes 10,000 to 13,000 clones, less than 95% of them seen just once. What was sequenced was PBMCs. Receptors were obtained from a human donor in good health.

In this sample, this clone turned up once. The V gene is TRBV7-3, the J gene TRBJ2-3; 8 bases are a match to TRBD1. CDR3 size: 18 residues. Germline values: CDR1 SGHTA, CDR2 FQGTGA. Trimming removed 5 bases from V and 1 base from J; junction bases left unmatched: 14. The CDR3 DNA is TGTGCCAGCAGCCCCCGGGGTGGACAGGGATCGGGCACAGATACGCAGTATTTT. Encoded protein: CASSPRGGQGSGTDTQYF. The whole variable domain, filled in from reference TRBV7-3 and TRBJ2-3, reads GAGVSQTPSNKVTEKGKYVELRCDPISGHTALYWYRQSLGQGPEFLIYFQGTGAADDSGLPNDRFFAVRPEGSVSTLKIQRTERGDSAVYLCASSPRGGQGSGTDTQYFGPGTRLTVL.

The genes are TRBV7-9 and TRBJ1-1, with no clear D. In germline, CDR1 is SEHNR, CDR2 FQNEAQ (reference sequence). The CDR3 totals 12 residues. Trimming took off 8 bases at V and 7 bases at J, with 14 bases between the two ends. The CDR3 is CASRPQMFEAFF. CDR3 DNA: TGTGCCAGCCGCCCCCAGATGTTTGAAGCTTTCTTT.

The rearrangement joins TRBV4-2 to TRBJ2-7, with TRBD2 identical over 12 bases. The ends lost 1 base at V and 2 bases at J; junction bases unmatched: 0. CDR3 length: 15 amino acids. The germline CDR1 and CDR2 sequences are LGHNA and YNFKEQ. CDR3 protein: CASSQGLAGAYEQYF. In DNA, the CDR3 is TGTGCCAGCAGCCAAGGACTAGCGGGGGCCTACGAGCAGTACTTC.

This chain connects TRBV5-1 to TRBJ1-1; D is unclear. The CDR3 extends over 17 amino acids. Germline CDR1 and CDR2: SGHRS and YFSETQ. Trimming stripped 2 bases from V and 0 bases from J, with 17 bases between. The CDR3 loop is CASSFRAPGEMNTEAFF. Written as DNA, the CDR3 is TGCGCCAGCAGCTTCCGGGCTCCGGGAGAGATGAACACTGAAGCTTTCTTT.

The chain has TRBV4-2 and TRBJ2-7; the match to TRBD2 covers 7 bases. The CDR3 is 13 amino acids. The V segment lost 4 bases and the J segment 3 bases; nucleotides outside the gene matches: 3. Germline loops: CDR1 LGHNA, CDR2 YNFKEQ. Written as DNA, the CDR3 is TGTGCCAGCAGCCGGTGGACTAGCTACGAGCAGTACTTC. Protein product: CASSRWTSYEQYF.

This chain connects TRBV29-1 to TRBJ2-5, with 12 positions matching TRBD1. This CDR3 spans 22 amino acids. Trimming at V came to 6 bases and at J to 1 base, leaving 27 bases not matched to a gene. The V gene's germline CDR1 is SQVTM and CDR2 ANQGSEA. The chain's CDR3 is CSVDGRDRGRPLAGFFQETQYF. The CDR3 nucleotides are TGCAGCGTCGACGGTCGGGACAGGGGGCGCCCGCTAGCGGGTTTCTTCCAAGAGACCCAGTACTTC. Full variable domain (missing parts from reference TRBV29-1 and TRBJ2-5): SAVISQKPSRDICQRGTSLTIQCQVDSQVTMMFWYRQQPGQSLTLIATANQGSEATYESGFVIDKFPISRPNLTFSTLTVSNMSPEDSSIYLCSVDGRDRGRPLAGFFQETQYFGPGTRLLVL.